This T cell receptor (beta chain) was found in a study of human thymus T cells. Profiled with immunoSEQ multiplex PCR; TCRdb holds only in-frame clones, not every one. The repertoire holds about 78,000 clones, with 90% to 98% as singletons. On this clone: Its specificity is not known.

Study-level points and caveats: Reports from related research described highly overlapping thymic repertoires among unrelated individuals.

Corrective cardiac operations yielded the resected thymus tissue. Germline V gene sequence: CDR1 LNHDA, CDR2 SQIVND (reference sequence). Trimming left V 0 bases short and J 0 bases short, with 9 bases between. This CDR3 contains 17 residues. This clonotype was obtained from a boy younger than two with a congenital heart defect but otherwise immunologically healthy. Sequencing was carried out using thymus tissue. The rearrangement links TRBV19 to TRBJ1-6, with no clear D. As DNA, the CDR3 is TGTGCCAGTAGTATAGAGGAGGGAAGCTCCTATAATTCACCCCTCCACTTT. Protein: CASSIEEGSSYNSPLHF.